A single sample gave rise to the 13 T cell receptor beta chains below, sequenced in a study of Ad26.COV2.S vaccination and SARS-CoV-2 variants. The treatment: some 20 received Ad26.COV2.S at low or high dose, single or two shots; a few received placebo; per-sample allocation not given. The investigators took samples on day 63 after the first vaccine or placebo injection. Some clones are missing from TCRdb's copy, which holds only in-frame ones; the method was immunoSEQ multiplex PCR. The data show around 240,000 clones, 88% seen once. Sequencing was performed on peripheral blood, taken in a trial of Ad26.COV2.S vaccine versus placebo. Receptors were obtained from a person aged 18-60 years who received the Ad26.COV2.S COVID-19 vaccine or a placebo.

This sequence joins TRBV19 and TRBJ2-1; the D call may be TRBD1 or TRBD2 (6 bases each). CDR1 and CDR2 (germline): LNHDA, SQIVND (reference sequence). The V gene lost 6 bases and the J gene lost 2 bases, with 8 bases spanning the gap. CDR3 length: 13 amino acids. The CDR3 DNA reads TGTGCCAGTAGCGGGGGCCCCTACAATGAGCAGTTCTTC. Protein: CASSGGPYNEQFF.

The V and J genes are TRBV4-2 and TRBJ1-1; D remains unclear. The CDR3 runs 17 residues. Between the trimmed V and J ends, which lost 2 bases and 0 bases, there was a span of 16 bases. CDR1 and CDR2 from the germline V gene are LGHNA and YNFKEQ. The CDR3 region has the DNA TGTGCCAGCAGCCAATCGGCAGGCGTCCCAATGAACACTGAAGCTTTCTTT. It encodes CASSQSAGVPMNTEAFF.

This chain connects TRBV24-1 to TRBJ2-1; a weak D match, TRBD2 (5 bases). The germline V gene has CDR1 KGHDR and CDR2 SFDVKD. CDR3 size: 17 residues. Trimming cost V 6 bases and J 0 bases, with 17 bases left between them. The CDR3 loop is CATSLRAGQSSYNEQFF. In DNA, the CDR3 is TGTGCCACCAGTCTCCGGGCGGGCCAAAGCTCCTACAATGAGCAGTTCTTC.

This clone showed up just once. The CDR3 protein is CATLLDYYEQYF. The CDR3 nucleotides are TGTGCCACCCTCTTGGACTACTACGAGCAGTACTTC. The chain couples TRBV21-1 to TRBJ2-7; the listed D gene, TRBD2, was not tested against the DNA. TRBV21-1 is a pseudogene locus. This CDR3 is 12 amino acids long.

This clone was found a few times. V is TRBV6-5 and J is TRBJ1-1; D gene unclear. With 7 bases removed from V and 1 base from J, the gap between germline ends came to 4 bases. CDR1 and CDR2 (germline): MNHEY, SVGAGI. This CDR3 region has 11 residues. Here the CDR3 reads CASIWNTEAFF. CDR3 sequence (DNA): TGTGCCAGCATTTGGAACACTGAAGCTTTCTTT.

The gene calls are TRBV6-4 and TRBJ2-1; 9 nucleotides match TRBD1. Germline lookup yields CDR1 MRHNA and CDR2 SNTAGT. The trim removed 5 bases at V and 7 bases at J, leaving 9 bases unmatched. The CDR3 extends over 15 amino acids. The DNA for the CDR3 is TGTGCCAGCAGTTATACAGGGGGCGATCCAAATGAGCAGTTCTTC. Protein: CASSYTGGDPNEQFF.

This rearrangement joins TRBV28 to TRBJ2-7; TRBD1 matches at 10 bases. Germline-derived CDR1 and CDR2 are MDHEN and SYDVKM. CDR3 size: 14 residues. The V and J ends lost 8 bases and 3 bases, in that order; junction bases with no gene match: 7. CDR3 sequence reads: CASGARDRGYEQYF. As DNA, the CDR3 is TGTGCCAGCGGGGCTCGGGACAGGGGCTACGAGCAGTACTTC.

The V and J genes are TRBV19 and TRBJ2-1; D is unclear. CDR1 is LNHDA and CDR2 is SQIVND in the germline V gene (reference sequence). The CDR3 contains 18 residues. V was shortened by 3 bases and J by 3 bases, with 21 bases between the two germline ends. The CDR3 nucleotides are TGTGCCAGTAGTATCAGACCGGGCCAAGGCCGAGGCTACAATGAGCAGTTCTTC. Residues: CASSIRPGQGRGYNEQFF. The full variable domain, with the rest looked up from reference TRBV19 and TRBJ2-1, is DGGITQSPKYLFRKEGQNVTLSCEQNLNHDAMYWYRQDPGQGLRLIYYSQIVNDFQKGDIAEGYSVSREKKESFPLTVTSAQKNPTAFYLCASSIRPGQGRGYNEQFFGPGTRLTVL.

The rearrangement joins TRBV24-1 to TRBJ1-5; 7 bases fit TRBD1. This CDR3 spans 17 amino acids. The J segment lost 2 bases and the V segment lost 3 bases, leaving 9 bases of the junction unmatched. Germline V gene sequence: CDR1 KGHDR, CDR2 SFDVKD. The CDR3 DNA follows: TGTGCCACCAGTGATACGACAGGGCCAGGCGGCAATCAGCCCCAGCATTTT. Translating it yields CATSDTTGPGGNQPQHF.

The rearrangement links TRBV4-3 to TRBJ1-3, with a possible D match to TRBD1 (5 bases). Germline assignment: CDR1 LGHNA and CDR2 YSLEER. The CDR3 covers 15 residues. V was clipped by 1 base and J by 0 bases, with 7 bases between them. This CDR3 reads CASSQVTGSGNTIYF. In nucleotides, the CDR3 is TGCGCCAGCAGCCAAGTAACAGGCTCTGGAAACACCATATATTTT.

Of note for this clone: This same CDR3 is encoded by further DNA sequences in the sample. This chain links TRBV7-9 with TRBJ1-1; D not certain. Looked up from germline, CDR1 is SEHNR and CDR2 is FQNEAQ (reference sequence). This CDR3 contains 14 residues. The V gene lost 5 bases and the J gene lost 0 bases, with 10 bases spanning the gap. DNA for the CDR3: TGTGCCAGCAGCCAACCAAGCTTGAACACTGAAGCTTTCTTT. Residues: CASSQPSLNTEAFF.

The V call is TRBV5-1, the J call TRBJ1-1; 7 positions match TRBD1. The germline V gene encodes CDR1 SGHRS and CDR2 YFSETQ. J lost 3 bases, V lost 4 bases, and 12 bases had no gene match. This CDR3 region has 16 residues. CDR3 sequence reads: CASSPTLTGAHTEAFF. CDR3 bases: TGCGCCAGCAGCCCAACCCTAACAGGGGCCCACACTGAAGCTTTCTTT. The complete variable domain, with remaining parts taken from reference TRBV5-1 and TRBJ1-1, reads KAGVTQTPRYLIKTRGQQVTLSCSPISGHRSVSWYQQTPGQGLQFLFEYFSETQRNKGNFPGRFSGRQFSNSRSEMNVSTLELGDSALYLCASSPTLTGAHTEAFFGQGTRLTVV.

This sequence joins TRBV3-1 (or the pseudogene TRBV3-2) and TRBJ1-2, with D tentatively TRBD1 (5 bases). V lost 1 base to trimming and J lost 4 bases, with 13 bases between them. There are 15 residues in the CDR3. CDR1 and CDR2 (germline): LGHDT, YNNKEL (reference sequence). The CDR3 region has the DNA TGTGCCAGCAGCCAAGTAATGGGGGTATCCTATGGCTACACCTTC. Amino acids: CASSQVMGVSYGYTF.